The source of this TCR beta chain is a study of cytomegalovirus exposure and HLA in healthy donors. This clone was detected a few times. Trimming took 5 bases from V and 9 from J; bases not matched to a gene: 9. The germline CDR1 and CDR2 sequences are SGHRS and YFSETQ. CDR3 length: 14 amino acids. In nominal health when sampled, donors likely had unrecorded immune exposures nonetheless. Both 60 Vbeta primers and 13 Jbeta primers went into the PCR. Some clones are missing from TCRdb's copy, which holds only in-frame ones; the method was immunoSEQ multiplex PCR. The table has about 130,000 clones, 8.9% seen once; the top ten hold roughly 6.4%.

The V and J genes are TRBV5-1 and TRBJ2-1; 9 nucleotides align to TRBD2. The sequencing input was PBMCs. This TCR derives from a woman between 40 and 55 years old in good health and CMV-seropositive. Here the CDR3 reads CASSRGGVEGEQFF. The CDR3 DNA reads TGCGCCAGCAGTCGCGGGGGGGTTGAGGGTGAGCAGTTCTTC.